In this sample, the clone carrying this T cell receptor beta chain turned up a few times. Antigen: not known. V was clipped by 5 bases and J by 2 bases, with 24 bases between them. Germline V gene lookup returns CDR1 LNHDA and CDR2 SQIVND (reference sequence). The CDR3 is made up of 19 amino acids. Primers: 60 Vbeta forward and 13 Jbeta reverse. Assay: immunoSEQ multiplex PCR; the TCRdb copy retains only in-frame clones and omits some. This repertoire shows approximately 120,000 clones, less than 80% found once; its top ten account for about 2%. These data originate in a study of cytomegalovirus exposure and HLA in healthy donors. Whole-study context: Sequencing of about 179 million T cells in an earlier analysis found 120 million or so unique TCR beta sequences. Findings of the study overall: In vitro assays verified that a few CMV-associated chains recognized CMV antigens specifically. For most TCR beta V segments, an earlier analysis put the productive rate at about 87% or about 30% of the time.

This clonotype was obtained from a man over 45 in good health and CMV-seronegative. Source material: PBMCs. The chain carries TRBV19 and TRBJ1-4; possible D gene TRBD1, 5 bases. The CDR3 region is CASSPRGGMGGTTNEKLFF. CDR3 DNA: TGTGCCAGTAGTCCCCGAGGCGGAATGGGGGGAACGACTAATGAAAAACTGTTTTTT.